Given below is one T cell receptor beta chain in context. Its antigen remains unidentified. The junction does not match germline at one end; this may be a read error. The donors were in the approximately 120-subject validation cohort; that cohort was separate from the roughly 620-subject first cohort. These data originate in a study of cytomegalovirus exposure and HLA in healthy donors. Overall study results and limits: TCR sequences were mostly rare, though some public TCRs occurred in many donors. Published work reported that the classifier diagnosed cytomegalovirus status with high specificity and sensitivity. Cytomegalovirus association was assigned to about 180 TCR beta chains.

Germline lookup yields CDR1 SGHDT and CDR2 YYEEEE. The CDR3 runs to 14 residues. Profiling relied on immunoSEQ multiplex PCR, and the TCRdb table lists in-frame clones only, not all of them. The sample shows 100,000 to 150,000 clones, approximately 90% of them seen only once. The V call is TRBV5-6, the J call TRBJ2-2; D is undetermined. Sequenced material: PBMCs. The receptor was derived from a woman younger than 30 in good health and CMV-seronegative. The CDR3 reads CASSFPENAGELFF. The CDR3 region has the DNA TGTGCCAGCAGCTTCCCTGAGAACGCCGGGGAGCTGTTTTTT.